This T cell receptor beta chain was identified in a study of blood T cell repertoires in COVID-19 (TCRdb year 2020). Study-wide context: The collaborator samples originated in the United States, Italy and Spain and spanned the acute and convalescent phases of COVID-19. The dataset comprised deeply sampled blood TCRbeta repertoires from subjects exposed to, actively infected with, or recovered from COVID-19. A de-identified subject ID, COVID-19 status, age in years and sex were almost always included in the sample metadata. The prospective study material was composed of cDNA or gDNA derived from T cells, B-cell-depleted T cells, or PBMCs. HLA class I and class II types, where available, came from metadata supplied by the sample provider rather than from assay-based typing. Samples came from the ongoing ImmuneRACE study (first 160 participants) plus 1,254 subjects from 6 global collaborators. The repertoires were made available in a free public database intended to serve as a resource for research on the immune response to SARS-CoV-2.

Overall study results and their limits: The quantity of clinical and demographic metadata differed by source and by participant and was supplied without curation.

The CDR3 runs 16 residues from the cysteine to the phenylalanine. Just CDR3 DNA is preserved here, 48 bases in frame from base 1. Via the germline V gene, CDR1 is SNHLY and CDR2 FYNNEI. V ends up 8 bases short and J 4 bases short, with an unmatched junction base count of 12. The sample holds one count of this clone. The antigen this receptor binds is unknown. Base-call qualities are not available, and no considerably larger clone is one nucleotide away. TCRbeta CDR3 regions were amplified from genomic DNA using the immunoSEQ Assay, a bias-controlled multiplex PCR. The paper's processing steps were these. The number of nucleated cells in each sample was estimated from the amplification of reference gene primers within the assay. Sequence reads were collapsed and filtered to measure the absolute abundance of every unique TCRbeta CDR3 rearrangement. For each sample, productive Simpson clonality was calculated as the square root of Simpson's diversity index across productive rearrangements. Not all clones reach the TCRdb copy of this immuneACCESS table, which keeps in-frame sequences only. Checked studies attribute under half of the gap to unresolved V genes and leave the rest unexplained. The DNA gave D and trimming, while V, J and clone size come from that table. The table for this sample lists about 220,000 clones; 87% of them were counted only once. The ten largest clones represent roughly 2% of the sample.

Each collaborating institution followed its own protocols to collect whole blood in K2EDTA tubes. For TCRbeta analysis, collaborators shipped samples as frozen whole blood, isolated PBMCs, or DNA extracted from either of those sample types. This TCR was recovered from a man aged 35 to 55 with active or convalescent COVID-19. Sequenced sample: peripheral blood. The chain is assembled from TRBV2 and TRBJ2-1, with 9 middle bases fitting TRBD2. The nucleotide sequence is TGTGCCAGCCTTAACCCCACTAGCGGGCTTTACAATGAGCAGTTCTTC. Its protein is CASLNPTSGLYNEQFF.